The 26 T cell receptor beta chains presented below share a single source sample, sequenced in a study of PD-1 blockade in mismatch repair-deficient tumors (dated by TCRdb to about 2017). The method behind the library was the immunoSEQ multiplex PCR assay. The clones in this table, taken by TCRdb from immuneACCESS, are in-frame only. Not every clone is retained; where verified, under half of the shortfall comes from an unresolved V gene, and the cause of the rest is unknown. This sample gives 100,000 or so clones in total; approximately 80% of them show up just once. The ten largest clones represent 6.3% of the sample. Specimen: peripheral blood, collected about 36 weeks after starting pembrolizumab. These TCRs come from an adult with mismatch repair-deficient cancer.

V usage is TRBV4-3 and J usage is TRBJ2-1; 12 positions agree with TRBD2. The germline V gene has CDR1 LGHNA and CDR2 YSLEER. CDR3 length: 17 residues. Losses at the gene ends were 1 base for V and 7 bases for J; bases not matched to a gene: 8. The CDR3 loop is CASSQVALAGGYNEQFF. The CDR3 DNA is TGCGCCAGCAGCCAAGTAGCCCTAGCGGGAGGGTATAATGAGCAGTTCTTC.

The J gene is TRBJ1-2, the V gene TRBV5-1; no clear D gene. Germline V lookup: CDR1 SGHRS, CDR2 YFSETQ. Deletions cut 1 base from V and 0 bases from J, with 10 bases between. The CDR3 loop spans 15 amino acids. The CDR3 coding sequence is TGCGCCAGCAGCTTGATCGCCAGCACTAACTATGGCTACACCTTC. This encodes CASSLIASTNYGYTF.

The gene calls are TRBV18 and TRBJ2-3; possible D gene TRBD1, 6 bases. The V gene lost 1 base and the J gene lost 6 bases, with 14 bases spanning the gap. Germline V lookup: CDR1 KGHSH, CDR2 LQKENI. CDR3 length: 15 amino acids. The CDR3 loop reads CASSPLTSTGDTQYF. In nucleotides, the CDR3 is TGTGCCAGCTCACCACTAACCAGTACAGGGGATACGCAGTATTTT.

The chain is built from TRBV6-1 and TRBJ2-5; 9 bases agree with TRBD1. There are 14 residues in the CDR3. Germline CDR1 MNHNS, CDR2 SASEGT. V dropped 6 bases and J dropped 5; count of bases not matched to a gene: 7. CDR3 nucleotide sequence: TGTGCCAGCAGCGGGACAGGGTTCCGGGAGACCCAGTACTTC. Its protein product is CASSGTGFRETQYF.

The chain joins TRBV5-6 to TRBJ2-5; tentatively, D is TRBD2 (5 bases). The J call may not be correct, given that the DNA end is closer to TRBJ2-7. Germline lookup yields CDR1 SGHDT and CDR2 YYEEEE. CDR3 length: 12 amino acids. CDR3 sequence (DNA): TGTGCCAGCAGCTTCACTAGGCACGAGCAGTACTTC. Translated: CASSFTRHEQYF.

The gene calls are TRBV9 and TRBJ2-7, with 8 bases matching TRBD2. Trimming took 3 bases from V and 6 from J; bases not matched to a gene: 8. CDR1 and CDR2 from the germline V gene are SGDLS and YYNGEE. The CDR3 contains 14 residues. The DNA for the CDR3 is TGTGCCAGCAGCGCGCTCACGGGAGGGGGCGAGCAGTACTTC. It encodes CASSALTGGGEQYF.

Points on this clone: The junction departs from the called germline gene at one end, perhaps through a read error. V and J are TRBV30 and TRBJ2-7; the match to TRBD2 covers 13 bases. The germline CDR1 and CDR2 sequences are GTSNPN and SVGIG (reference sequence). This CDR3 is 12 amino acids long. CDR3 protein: CAWGTSGNSLHF. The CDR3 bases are TGTGCCTGGGGGACTAGCGGGAACTCTCTGCACTTC.

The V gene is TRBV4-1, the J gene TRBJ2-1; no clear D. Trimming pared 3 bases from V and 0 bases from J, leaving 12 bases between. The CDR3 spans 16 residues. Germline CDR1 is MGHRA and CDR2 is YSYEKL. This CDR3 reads CASSQAVMSSYNEQFF. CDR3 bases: TGCGCCAGCAGCCAGGCGGTTATGAGCTCCTACAATGAGCAGTTCTTC.

CDR3 sequence (DNA): TGTGCCAGCAGTGAGTCAGGGCACGGCTACACCTTC. Its translation is CASSESGHGYTF. This chain uses TRBV6-1 with TRBJ1-2; D is possibly TRBD1 (5 bases). Trimming stripped 3 bases from V and 8 bases from J, with 10 bases between. The CDR3 covers 12 residues. CDR1 MNHNS and CDR2 SASEGT come from the germline V gene.

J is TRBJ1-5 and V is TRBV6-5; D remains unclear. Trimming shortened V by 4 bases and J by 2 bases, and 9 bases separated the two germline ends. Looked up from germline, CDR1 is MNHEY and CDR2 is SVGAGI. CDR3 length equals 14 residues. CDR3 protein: CASSSPAGNQPQHF. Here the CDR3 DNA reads TGTGCCAGCAGTTCCCCAGCAGGCAATCAGCCCCAGCATTTT.

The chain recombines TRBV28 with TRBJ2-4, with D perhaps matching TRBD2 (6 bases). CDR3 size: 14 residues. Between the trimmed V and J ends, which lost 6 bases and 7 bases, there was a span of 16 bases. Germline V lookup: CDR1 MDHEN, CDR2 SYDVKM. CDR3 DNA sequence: TGTGCCAGCAGATTTTCGGCAGGAGGGAACATTCAGTACTTC. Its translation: CASRFSAGGNIQYF.

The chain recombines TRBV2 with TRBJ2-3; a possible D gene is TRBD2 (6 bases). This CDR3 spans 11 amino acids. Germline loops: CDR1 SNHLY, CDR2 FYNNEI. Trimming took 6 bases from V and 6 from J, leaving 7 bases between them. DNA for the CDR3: TGTGCCAGCAGGCGGGACGATACGCAGTATTTT. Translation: CASRRDDTQYF.

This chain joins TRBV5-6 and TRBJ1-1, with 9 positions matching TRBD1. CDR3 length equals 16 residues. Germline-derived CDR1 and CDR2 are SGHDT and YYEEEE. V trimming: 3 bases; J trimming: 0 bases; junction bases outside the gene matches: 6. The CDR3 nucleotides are TGTGCCAGCAGCTCGGGGACAGGGTCGATGAACACTGAAGCTTTCTTT. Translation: CASSSGTGSMNTEAFF.

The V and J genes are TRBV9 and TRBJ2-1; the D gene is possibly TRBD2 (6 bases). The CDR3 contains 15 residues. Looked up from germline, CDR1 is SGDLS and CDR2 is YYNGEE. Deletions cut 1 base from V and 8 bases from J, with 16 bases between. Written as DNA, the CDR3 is TGTGCCAGCAGCGTACAATCGGGAGCGTTAGATGAGCAGTTCTTC. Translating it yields CASSVQSGALDEQFF. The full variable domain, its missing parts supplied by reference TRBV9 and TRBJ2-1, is DSGVTQTPKHLITATGQRVTLRCSPRSGDLSVYWYQQSLDQGLQFLIQYYNGEERAKGNILERFSAQQFPDLHSELNLSSLELGDSALYFCASSVQSGALDEQFFGPGTRLTVL.

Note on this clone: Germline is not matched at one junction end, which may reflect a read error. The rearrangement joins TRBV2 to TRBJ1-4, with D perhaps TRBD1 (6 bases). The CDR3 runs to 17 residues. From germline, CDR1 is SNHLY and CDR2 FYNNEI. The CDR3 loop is CASREGWGAATNEKLFF. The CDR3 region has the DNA TGTGCCAGCAGGGAAGGCTGGGGGGCAGCAACTAATGAAAAACTGTTTTTT.

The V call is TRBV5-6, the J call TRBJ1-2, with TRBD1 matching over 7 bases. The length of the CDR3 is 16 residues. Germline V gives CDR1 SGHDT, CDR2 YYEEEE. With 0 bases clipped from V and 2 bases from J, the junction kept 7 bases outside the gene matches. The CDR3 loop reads CASSLGQGPRNYGYTF. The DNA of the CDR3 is TGTGCCAGCAGCTTGGGACAGGGACCCCGGAACTATGGCTACACCTTC. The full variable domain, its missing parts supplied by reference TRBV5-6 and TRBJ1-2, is DAGVTQSPTHLIKTRGQQVTLRCSPKSGHDTVSWYQQALGQGPQFIFQYYEEEERQRGNFPDRFSGHQFPNYSSELNVNALLLGDSALYLCASSLGQGPRNYGYTFGSGTRLTVV.

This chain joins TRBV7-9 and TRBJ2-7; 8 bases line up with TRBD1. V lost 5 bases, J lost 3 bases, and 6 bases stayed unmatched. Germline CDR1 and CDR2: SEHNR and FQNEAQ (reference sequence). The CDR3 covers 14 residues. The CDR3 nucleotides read TGTGCCAGCAGCGGACAGGGTAAGGACTACGAGCAGTACTTC. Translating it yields CASSGQGKDYEQYF.

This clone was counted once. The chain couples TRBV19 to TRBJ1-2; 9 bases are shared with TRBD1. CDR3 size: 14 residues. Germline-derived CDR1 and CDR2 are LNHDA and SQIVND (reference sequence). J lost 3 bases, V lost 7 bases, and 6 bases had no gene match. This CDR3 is CASTYRDRDYGYTF. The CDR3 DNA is TGTGCCAGTACTTACCGGGACAGGGACTATGGCTACACCTTC. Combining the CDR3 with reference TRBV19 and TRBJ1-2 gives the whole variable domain DGGITQSPKYLFRKEGQNVTLSCEQNLNHDAMYWYRQDPGQGLRLIYYSQIVNDFQKGDIAEGYSVSREKKESFPLTVTSAQKNPTAFYLCASTYRDRDYGYTFGSGTRLTVV.

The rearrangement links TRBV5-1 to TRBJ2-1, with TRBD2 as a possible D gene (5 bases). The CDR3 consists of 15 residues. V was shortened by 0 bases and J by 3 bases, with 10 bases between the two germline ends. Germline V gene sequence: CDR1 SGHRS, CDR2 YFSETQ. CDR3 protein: CASSLEGSGYNEQFF. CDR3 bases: TGCGCCAGCAGCTTGGAGGGAAGCGGCTACAATGAGCAGTTCTTC.

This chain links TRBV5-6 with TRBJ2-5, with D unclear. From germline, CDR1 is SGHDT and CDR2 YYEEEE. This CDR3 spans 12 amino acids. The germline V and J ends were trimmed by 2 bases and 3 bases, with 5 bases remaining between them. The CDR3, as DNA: TGTGCCAGCAGCTTTTGGGAAGAGACCCAGTACTTC. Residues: CASSFWEETQYF.

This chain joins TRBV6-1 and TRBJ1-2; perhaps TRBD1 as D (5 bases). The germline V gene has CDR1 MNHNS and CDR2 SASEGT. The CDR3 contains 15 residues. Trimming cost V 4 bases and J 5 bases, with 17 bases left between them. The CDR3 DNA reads TGTGCCAGCAGTGTGGTTAGTACAGGCAAATATGGCTACACCTTC. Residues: CASSVVSTGKYGYTF.

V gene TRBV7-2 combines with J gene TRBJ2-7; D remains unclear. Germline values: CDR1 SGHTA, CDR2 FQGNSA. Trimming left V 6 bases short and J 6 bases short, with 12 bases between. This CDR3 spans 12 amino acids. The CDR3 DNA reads TGTGCCAGCAGAATCGACGGTTTCGAGCAGTACTTC. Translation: CASRIDGFEQYF.

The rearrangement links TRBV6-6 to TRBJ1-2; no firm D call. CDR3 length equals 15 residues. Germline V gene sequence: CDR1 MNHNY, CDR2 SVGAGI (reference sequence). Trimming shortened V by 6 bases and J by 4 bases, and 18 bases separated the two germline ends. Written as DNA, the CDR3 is TGTGCCAGCAGCAAGGACGGCGGCACGGGCTATGGCTACACCTTC. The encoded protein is CASSKDGGTGYGYTF.

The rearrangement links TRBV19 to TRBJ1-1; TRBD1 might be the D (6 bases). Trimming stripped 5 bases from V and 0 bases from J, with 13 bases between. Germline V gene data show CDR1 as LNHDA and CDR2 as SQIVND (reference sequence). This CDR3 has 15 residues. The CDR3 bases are TGTGCCAGTAGTTCCTCTGGGGGGCTGAACACTGAAGCTTTCTTT. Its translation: CASSSSGGLNTEAFF.

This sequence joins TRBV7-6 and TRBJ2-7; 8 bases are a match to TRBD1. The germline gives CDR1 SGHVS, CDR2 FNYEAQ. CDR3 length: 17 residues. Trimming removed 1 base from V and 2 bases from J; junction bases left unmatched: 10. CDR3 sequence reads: CASSLGQGAGLTYEQYF. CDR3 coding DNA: TGTGCCAGCAGCTTAGGGCAGGGGGCAGGGCTTACCTACGAGCAGTACTTC.

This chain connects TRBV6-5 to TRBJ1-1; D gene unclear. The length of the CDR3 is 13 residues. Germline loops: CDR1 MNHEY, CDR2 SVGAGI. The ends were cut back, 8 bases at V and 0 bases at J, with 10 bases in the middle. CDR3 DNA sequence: TGTGCCAGCTCTCTCGGGGTGAACACTGAAGCTTTCTTT. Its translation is CASSLGVNTEAFF.